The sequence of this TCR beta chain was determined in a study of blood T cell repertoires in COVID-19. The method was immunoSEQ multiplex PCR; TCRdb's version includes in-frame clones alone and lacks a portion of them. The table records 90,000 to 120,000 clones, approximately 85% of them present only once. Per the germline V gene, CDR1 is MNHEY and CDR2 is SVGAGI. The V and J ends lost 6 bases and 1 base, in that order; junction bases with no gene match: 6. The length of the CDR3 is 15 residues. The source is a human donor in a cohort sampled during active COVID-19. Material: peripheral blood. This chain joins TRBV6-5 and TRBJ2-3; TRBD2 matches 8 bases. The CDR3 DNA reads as TGTGCCAGCAGCCAAAGGCGGGGGGGCACAGATACGCAGTATTTT. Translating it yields CASSQRRGGTDTQYF.